These 6 T cell receptor beta chains share one sample of origin, sequenced in a study of blood T cell repertoires in COVID-19. Sequencing used immunoSEQ multiplex PCR; TCRdb keeps in-frame clones, though not all of them. The data contain some 240,000 clones, 81% of them singletons. The sample was peripheral blood. These receptor sequences come from a woman aged 80 or older with COVID-19, enrolled during active disease.

This clone was recorded a few times. The chain uses TRBV28 and TRBJ1-1; D is perhaps TRBD1 (6 bases). The CDR3 spans 13 residues. Germline lookup yields CDR1 MDHEN and CDR2 SYDVKM. Deletions cut 3 bases from V and 11 bases from J, with 16 bases between. The CDR3 DNA sequence: TGTGCCAGCAGTTTGGGGGCCAGGAGGCTTGCTTTCTTT. The encoded protein is CASSLGARRLAFF.

This clone was counted only a few times. The rearrangement uses TRBV12-3 or TRBV12-4 and TRBJ1-2; D gene uncertain. The CDR3 runs to 13 residues. The ends were cut back, 3 bases at V and 0 bases at J, with 5 bases in the middle. Here the CDR3 reads CASSLSANYGYTF. The CDR3 DNA follows: TGTGCCAGCAGTTTGAGCGCTAACTATGGCTACACCTTC.

The chain joins TRBV19 to TRBJ1-2; no firm D call. The germline V gene encodes CDR1 LNHDA and CDR2 SQIVND (reference sequence). The ends were cut back, 1 base at V and 4 bases at J, with 7 bases in the middle. This CDR3 region has 13 residues. CDR3 DNA sequence: TGTGCCAGTAGTATAGCGGCGGTCTATGGCTACACCTTC. This gives the protein CASSIAAVYGYTF.

The rearrangement links TRBV24-1 to TRBJ2-1; 7 bases line up with TRBD2. Germline CDR1 reads KGHDR; CDR2 reads SFDVKD. V dropped 3 bases and J dropped 10; count of bases not matched to a gene: 8. The CDR3 is 14 amino acids. CDR3 DNA sequence: TGTGCCACCAGTGATCCCCGACTAGCTGAGGAGCAGTTCTTC. Its translation is CATSDPRLAEEQFF.

The V and J genes are TRBV19 and TRBJ2-3; a possible D gene is TRBD2 (6 bases). Germline CDR1 is LNHDA and CDR2 is SQIVND (reference sequence). This CDR3 contains 15 residues. V lost 3 bases, J lost 1 base, and 11 bases lay in between. CDR3 sequence: CASSIRELGTDTQYF. The CDR3 nucleotides are TGTGCCAGTAGTATTCGGGAGTTGGGCACAGATACGCAGTATTTT.

This clone showed up just once. The V and J genes are TRBV3-1 (or the pseudogene TRBV3-2) and TRBJ1-1; 7 nucleotides match TRBD1. The length of the CDR3 is 15 residues. CDR1 LGHDT and CDR2 YNNKEL come from the germline V gene (reference sequence). The trim removed 6 bases at V and 1 base at J, leaving 8 bases unmatched. The CDR3 protein is CASRPSGTANTEAFF. The CDR3 DNA is TGTGCCAGCAGACCATCCGGGACAGCGAACACTGAAGCTTTCTTT.